The next 12 T cell receptor beta chains were all read from a single sample in a study of shared clonotypes between healthy human individuals. Cells designated naive CD8 were CD45RO-negative and were positively selected for CCR7, with terminally differentiated effector memory CD45RA+ cells excluded. Assay: immunoSEQ multiplex PCR; the TCRdb copy retains only in-frame clones and omits some. The profile shows around 2,000,000 clones, approximately 94% of them singletons. Source material: naive CD8+ T cells sorted from blood. Receptors originate from a man between 18 and 29 years old in good health.

This clone appeared once. V usage is TRBV11-2 and J usage is TRBJ2-2; perhaps TRBD2 as D (6 bases). The ends were cut back, 3 bases at V and 4 bases at J, with 18 bases in the middle. There are 17 residues in the CDR3. The germline CDR1 and CDR2 sequences are SGHAT and FQNNGV. Here the CDR3 DNA reads TGTGCCAGCAGCTTCTTCGACACCGGGACTGCCACCGGGGAGCTGTTTTTT. As protein: CASSFFDTGTATGELFF.

The count of this clone is one. Other DNA sequences in this specimen translate into the identical CDR3. The chain uses TRBV5-1 and TRBJ2-1; D may be TRBD2 (7 bases). Per germline, CDR1 SGHRS and CDR2 YFSETQ. V lost 0 bases and J 2 bases, leaving 9 bases between the germline ends. The CDR3 contains 15 residues. CDR3 bases: TGCGCCAGCAGCTTGGAAGGGGGGGCCTACAATGAGCAGTTCTTC. Protein product: CASSLEGGAYNEQFF.

This clone was found a few times. This sample also contains other DNA sequences that code for the same CDR3. The rearrangement links TRBV9 to TRBJ1-4, with D possibly TRBD1 on 6 matching bases. V gave up 0 bases and J gave up 2 bases, with 8 bases separating them. Germline lookup yields CDR1 SGDLS and CDR2 YYNGEE. CDR3 length: 15 residues. CDR3 in amino acids: CASSVEGGTNEKLFF. The CDR3 coding sequence is TGTGCCAGCAGCGTAGAGGGGGGCACTAATGAAAAACTGTTTTTT.

The rearrangement joins TRBV7-6 to TRBJ1-2; D call uncertain. The V end lost 1 base, the J end lost 6 bases, and 9 bases lay between the germline ends. Germline CDR1 and CDR2: SGHVS and FNYEAQ. This CDR3 has 13 amino acids. The CDR3 DNA reads TGTGCCAGCAGCTTAGGGATCGGGAATGGCTACACCTTC. Residues: CASSLGIGNGYTF. The full variable domain, rest sourced from reference TRBV7-6 and TRBJ1-2, is GAGVSQSPRYKVTKRGQDVALRCDPISGHVSLYWYRQALGQGPEFLTYFNYEAQQDKSGLPNDRFSAERPEGSISTLTIQRTEQRDSAMYRCASSLGIGNGYTFGSGTRLTVV.

This clone has just one count. This chain uses TRBV6-5 with TRBJ2-1; tentatively, D is TRBD2 (5 bases). CDR1 is MNHEY and CDR2 is SVGAGI in the germline V gene. With 1 base removed from V and 10 bases from J, the gap between germline ends came to 17 bases. The CDR3 length is 15 residues. CDR3 nucleotides: TGTGCCAGCAGTTACTTCGCGGGCAGCCTGAAGGAGCAGTTCTTC. Translation: CASSYFAGSLKEQFF.

This chain uses TRBV5-4 with TRBJ2-7; 10 bases are a match to TRBD1. V gave up 5 bases and J gave up 5 bases; unmatched junction bases: 4. CDR3 size: 13 residues. CDR1 and CDR2 (germline): SGHNT, YYREEE (reference sequence). CDR3 in amino acids: CASRGTGVDEQYF. The DNA for the CDR3 is TGTGCCAGCAGGGGGACAGGGGTAGACGAGCAGTACTTC.

The rearrangement links TRBV11-2 to TRBJ2-5; possibly TRBD1 for D (5 bases). Germline lookup yields CDR1 SGHAT and CDR2 FQNNGV. The CDR3 extends over 17 amino acids. V was clipped by 1 base and J by 9 bases, with 24 bases between them. The CDR3: CASSLALRQPVGSPQYF. The DNA of the CDR3 is TGTGCCAGCAGCTTAGCCTTAAGACAGCCGGTGGGTAGCCCCCAGTACTTC. Full variable domain (rest looked up from reference TRBV11-2 and TRBJ2-5): EAGVAQSPRYKIIEKRQSVAFWCNPISGHATLYWYQQILGQGPKLLIQFQNNGVVDDSQLPKDRFSAERLKGVDSTLKIQPAKLEDSAVYLCASSLALRQPVGSPQYFGPGTRLLVL.

The chain has TRBV27 and TRBJ2-7; TRBD1 matches at 10 bases. V trimming: 2 bases; J trimming: 5 bases; junction bases outside the gene matches: 6. The germline gives CDR1 MNHEY, CDR2 SMNVEV (reference sequence). This CDR3 has 15 residues. The CDR3 DNA is TGTGCCAGCAGTTTAATCGGGACAGGGGTCGACGAGCAGTACTTC. As protein: CASSLIGTGVDEQYF.

The chain employs TRBV7-2 and TRBJ2-2; D gene ambiguous. The CDR3 has 17 residues. The V gene lost 1 base and the J gene lost 4 bases, with 16 bases spanning the gap. Germline CDR1 SGHTA, CDR2 FQGNSA. CDR3 nucleotides: TGTGCCAGCAGCTTAGATAGGTGGTCAATCGGCACCGGGGAGCTGTTTTTT. This translates into CASSLDRWSIGTGELFF. Variable domain in full (rest from reference TRBV7-2 and TRBJ2-2): GAGVSQSPSNKVTEKGKDVELRCDPISGHTALYWYRQSLGQGLEFLIYFQGNSAPDKSGLPSDRFSAERTGGSVSTLTIQRTQQEDSAVYLCASSLDRWSIGTGELFFGEGSRLTVL.

The J gene is TRBJ2-3, the V gene TRBV19; 11 nucleotides agree with TRBD2. The CDR3 is 15 amino acids. J lost 4 bases, V lost 6 bases, and 6 bases had no gene match. Germline V lookup: CDR1 LNHDA, CDR2 SQIVND (reference sequence). As DNA, the CDR3 is TGTGCCAGTAGCCCACTAGCGGGAGTGGCAGATACGCAGTATTTT. Translating gives CASSPLAGVADTQYF.

The chain combines TRBV7-8 with TRBJ2-7; D ambiguous. V was shortened by 4 bases and J by 3 bases, with 13 bases between the two germline ends. The length of the CDR3 is 14 residues. The germline V gene encodes CDR1 SGHVS and CDR2 FQNEAQ. The CDR3 DNA sequence: TGTGCCAGCAGCTGGGGAACAGATGGCTACGAGCAGTACTTC. It yields the protein CASSWGTDGYEQYF.

The CDR3 coding sequence is TGTGCCAGCAGTCAAGGACAGGGTCGGGGAGATGAAAAACTGTTTTTT. As protein: CASSQGQGRGDEKLFF. The gene calls are TRBV27 and TRBJ1-4; 8 bases agree with TRBD1. V lost 5 bases to trimming and J lost 6 bases; unmatched junction nucleotides: 11. The CDR3 totals 16 residues. Germline V CDR1 and CDR2: MNHEY, SMNVEV (reference sequence).